The clone carrying this TCR beta chain showed up just once. Its specificity is not known. This specimen belongs to a study of human thymus T cells. The study's findings and limits: Among unrelated individuals, related research reported thymic repertoires that overlapped highly.

Resections were taken during corrective heart surgery, and the thymus tissue came from these. TCRdb's table, derived via immunoSEQ multiplex PCR, lists solely in-frame clones and lacks some. The sample lists some 120,000 clones; around 96% were seen once. CDR1 is SGHRS, CDR2 YFSETQ, per germline. Trimming took 0 bases from V and 5 from J, leaving 9 bases between them. This CDR3 has 13 amino acids. The sequence was obtained from a boy younger than two with a congenital heart defect but otherwise immunologically healthy. This chain connects TRBV5-1 to TRBJ2-7; no clear D. The sequencing input was thymus tissue. The CDR3 nucleotides are TGCGCCAGCAGCTTGGGGTCGCAGCACGAGCAGTACTTC. The encoded protein is CASSLGSQHEQYF.